The 18 T cell receptor beta chains in this list originate from one sample, sequenced in a study of cytomegalovirus exposure and HLA in healthy donors. The primer mix had 60 Vbeta and 13 Jbeta primers. Method: immunoSEQ multiplex PCR; TCRdb's copy keeps in-frame clones and lacks some. Altogether 100,000 or so clones are present, under 85% being singletons, with the ten largest covering 5.5% to 7%. Sequencing input: PBMCs. These receptors all come from a man between 18 and 29 years old in good health and CMV-seronegative.

The chain has TRBV7-6 and TRBJ2-1, with TRBD2 matching over 9 bases. Unmatched junction bases numbered 12, after V lost 8 bases and J lost 1 base. The CDR3 sequence is 17 residues long. Germline V lookup: CDR1 SGHVS, CDR2 FNYEAQ. The CDR3 DNA reads TGTGCCAGCCAACCGGGACTAGCAGATGAGTCCTACAATGAGCAGTTCTTC. Its translation: CASQPGLADESYNEQFF.

CDR3 bases: TGTGCCAGCAGCCCCGAGGCGACAGGGAGTAGTGTCGGGGAGCTGTTTTTT. It specifies CASSPEATGSSVGELFF. The V and J genes are TRBV7-2 and TRBJ2-2; 7 positions match TRBD1. V dropped 5 bases and J dropped 7; count of bases not matched to a gene: 16. This CDR3 is built from 17 residues. Germline CDR1 is SGHTA and CDR2 is FQGNSA. The variable domain in full, with the rest retrieved from reference TRBV7-2 and TRBJ2-2, is GAGVSQSPSNKVTEKGKDVELRCDPISGHTALYWYRQSLGQGLEFLIYFQGNSAPDKSGLPSDRFSAERTGGSVSTLTIQRTQQEDSAVYLCASSPEATGSSVGELFFGEGSRLTVL.

V gene TRBV18 combines with J gene TRBJ2-5; D remains unclear. The end of the DNA aligns better with TRBJ2-7, so the J call may be wrong. Germline V gives CDR1 KGHSH, CDR2 LQKENI. The CDR3 has 13 residues. CDR3 nucleotides: TGTGCCAGCTCACCACTCGCGGACTACGAGCAGTACTTC. Protein product: CASSPLADYEQYF.

This chain uses TRBV29-1 with TRBJ1-3; D gene uncertain. Germline V gene data show CDR1 as SQVTM and CDR2 as ANQGSEA. CDR3 length: 11 residues. The germline V and J ends were trimmed by 0 bases and 7 bases, with 4 bases remaining between them. CDR3 bases: TGCAGCGTTGAAGATAATAACACCATATATTTT. Its protein product is CSVEDNNTIYF.

V is TRBV28 and J is TRBJ1-5; D is unclear. CDR1 is MDHEN, CDR2 SYDVKM, per germline. This CDR3 is built from 15 residues. The V gene lost 3 bases and the J gene lost 0 bases, with 9 bases spanning the gap. CDR3 amino acids: CASSLRLGSNQPQHF. CDR3 bases: TGTGCCAGCAGTTTGCGACTGGGTAGCAATCAGCCCCAGCATTTT. The entire variable domain, with the rest obtained from reference TRBV28 and TRBJ1-5, is as follows: DVKVTQSSRYLVKRTGEKVFLECVQDMDHENMFWYRQDPGLGLRLIYFSYDVKMKEKGDIPEGYSVSREKKERFSLILESASTNQTSMYLCASSLRLGSNQPQHFGDGTRLSIL.

The chain links TRBV5-4 to TRBJ2-1; D not resolved. Germline V lookup: CDR1 SGHNT, CDR2 YYREEE (reference sequence). Trimming left V 6 bases short and J 7 bases short, with 14 bases between. The CDR3 is 13 amino acids. The CDR3 coding sequence is TGTGCCAGCATCAACGGATACGGGAATGAGCAGTTCTTC. Protein: CASINGYGNEQFF.

The chain has TRBV7-2 and TRBJ2-7; TRBD2 aligns across 10 bases. The trim removed 2 bases at V and 6 bases at J, leaving 7 bases unmatched. Germline V gene lookup returns CDR1 SGHTA and CDR2 FQGNSA. The CDR3 sequence is 15 residues long. This chain's CDR3 is CASSLSLAGVSEQYF. In DNA, the CDR3 is TGTGCCAGCAGCTTAAGCCTAGCGGGAGTTTCCGAGCAGTACTTC.

The chain couples TRBV4-3 to TRBJ1-1, with a possible D match to TRBD1 (5 bases). The germline CDR1 and CDR2 sequences are LGHNA and YSLEER. There are 15 residues in the CDR3. V was clipped by 4 bases and J by 0 bases, with 12 bases between them. The CDR3 spells CASSPTWGLNTEAFF. CDR3 DNA sequence: TGCGCCAGCAGCCCCACCTGGGGCCTGAACACTGAAGCTTTCTTT.

The J gene is TRBJ2-1, the V gene TRBV6-5, with a possible D match to TRBD2 (6 bases). The V gene lost 6 bases and the J gene lost 7 bases, with 13 bases spanning the gap. CDR3 length: 13 amino acids. CDR1 MNHEY and CDR2 SVGAGI come from the germline V gene. CDR3 residues: CASSFSRGNEQFF. The CDR3 coding sequence is TGTGCCAGCAGCTTCTCCCGGGGGAATGAGCAGTTCTTC.

The V gene is TRBV19, the J gene TRBJ1-2, with D perhaps TRBD1 (6 bases). Trimming pared 7 bases from V and 5 bases from J, leaving 23 bases between. The CDR3 consists of 16 residues. The germline V gene has CDR1 LNHDA and CDR2 SQIVND (reference sequence). The CDR3 loop is CASIRTSGGSLYGYTF. CDR3 nucleotides: TGTGCCAGTATCCGAACTTCGGGGGGCAGTTTGTATGGCTACACCTTC.

This rearrangement joins TRBV7-9 to TRBJ2-7, with 7 positions matching TRBD1. The CDR3 is 12 amino acids. The V segment lost 3 bases and the J segment 5 bases; nucleotides outside the gene matches: 1. Germline CDR1 reads SEHNR; CDR2 reads FQNEAQ (reference sequence). The CDR3, as DNA: TGTGCCAGCAGCTTCGGACAGGACGAGCAGTACTTC. This encodes CASSFGQDEQYF.

V and J are TRBV10-2 and TRBJ1-1; 7 bases fit TRBD1. The CDR3 length is 15 residues. Trimming removed 6 bases from V and 0 bases from J; junction bases left unmatched: 7. Germline V gene data show CDR1 as WSHSY and CDR2 as SAAADI. CDR3 sequence (DNA): TGCGCCAGCAGACCCGGACAGGAATTGAACACTGAAGCTTTCTTT. Translating gives CASRPGQELNTEAFF.

This clone has just one count. V usage is TRBV18 and J usage is TRBJ1-1, with TRBD1 identical over 7 bases. J was trimmed by 4 bases and V by 4 bases; bases with no gene match: 9. Per the germline V gene, CDR1 is KGHSH and CDR2 is LQKENI. The CDR3 runs to 15 residues. The CDR3 protein is CASSRPGTALTEAFF. Written as DNA, the CDR3 is TGTGCCAGCTCACGACCCGGGACAGCGCTCACTGAAGCTTTCTTT.

This clone was counted between two and nine times. The V call is TRBV28, the J call TRBJ2-7; D perhaps matches TRBD2 (7 bases). Germline V gene data show CDR1 as MDHEN and CDR2 as SYDVKM. The CDR3 spans 18 residues. Deletions cut 6 bases from V and 2 bases from J, with 26 bases between. The CDR3 region has the DNA TGTGCCAGCAGCTCCCCCGAGACTAGAAGGGGGGGGGCCTACGAGCAGTACTTC. This codes for CASSSPETRRGGAYEQYF.

The chain is built from TRBV6-5 and TRBJ1-1; D not resolved. Deletions cut 3 bases from V and 6 bases from J, with 14 bases between. Germline V gene sequence: CDR1 MNHEY, CDR2 SVGAGI. This CDR3 has 14 residues. DNA of the CDR3: TGTGCCAGCAGTTATTCCCGCGGGGTGGCTGAAGCTTTCTTT. Protein: CASSYSRGVAEAFF.

Comment on this clone: Additional DNA sequences in this sample encode the identical CDR3. The V gene is TRBV18, the J gene TRBJ2-7, with 9 bases fitting TRBD1. Unmatched junction bases numbered 6, after V lost 6 bases and J lost 0 bases. CDR3 length: 15 residues. Looked up from germline, CDR1 is KGHSH and CDR2 is LQKENI. The CDR3 sequence: CASSPGTGSSYEQYF. CDR3 DNA: TGTGCCAGCTCCCCCGGGACAGGGAGCTCCTACGAGCAGTACTTC.

This clone appeared a single time. The chain has TRBV7-8 and TRBJ2-3; D ambiguous. The germline gives CDR1 SGHVS, CDR2 FQNEAQ. There are 12 residues in the CDR3. V lost 2 bases and J lost 5, with 5 bases in between. This CDR3 reads CASSLFGDTQYF. CDR3 coding DNA: TGTGCCAGCAGCTTATTCGGAGATACGCAGTATTTT.

CDR3 coding DNA: TGTGCCAGCAGCCAAGATAAGGGGGTTATCAACACTGAAGCTTTCTTT. It yields the protein CASSQDKGVINTEAFF. The rearrangement links TRBV14 to TRBJ1-1, with a possible D match to TRBD1 (6 bases). The CDR3 runs to 16 residues. V was shortened by 0 bases and J by 2 bases, with 13 bases between the two germline ends. The V gene's germline CDR1 is SGHDN and CDR2 FVKESK.